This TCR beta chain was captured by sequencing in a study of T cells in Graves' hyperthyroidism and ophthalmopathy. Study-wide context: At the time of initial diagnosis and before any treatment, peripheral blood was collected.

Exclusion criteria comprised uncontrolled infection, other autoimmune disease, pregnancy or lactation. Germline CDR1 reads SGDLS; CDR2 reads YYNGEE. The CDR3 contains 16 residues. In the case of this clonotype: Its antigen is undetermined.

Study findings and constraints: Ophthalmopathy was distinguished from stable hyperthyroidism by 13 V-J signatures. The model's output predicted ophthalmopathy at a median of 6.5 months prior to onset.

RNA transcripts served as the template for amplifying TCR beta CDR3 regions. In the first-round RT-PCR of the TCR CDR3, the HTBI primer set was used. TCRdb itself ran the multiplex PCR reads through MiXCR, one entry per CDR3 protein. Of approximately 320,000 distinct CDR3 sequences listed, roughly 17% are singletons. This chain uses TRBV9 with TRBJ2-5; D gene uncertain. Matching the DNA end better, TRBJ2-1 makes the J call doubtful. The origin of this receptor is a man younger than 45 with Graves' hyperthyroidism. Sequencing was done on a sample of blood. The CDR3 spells CASSVDPRRSEETQFF. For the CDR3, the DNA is TGTGCCAGCAGCGTAGATCCACGACGGTCGGAAGAGACCCAGTTCTTC.